A selection of T cell receptor beta chains follows, all from one sample in a study of neurological immune-mediated disorders. TCRdb re-called the 5' RACE reads with MiXCR, one entry per CDR3 protein. The sample contains under 70,000 distinct CDR3 sequences, roughly 3.5% of which appear only once. The sample comprised PBMCs. The receptor source for this set is a woman under 40 with multiple sclerosis. CDR3s include the opening cysteine and the closing phenylalanine or tryptophan. A D gene is named only where the DNA matches it firmly. Rows give clone size only sometimes, using once, few, many, or a class for an expanded clone.

size: many
J: TRBJ1-5
V: TRBV20-1
D: NA
CDR3: CSAGTGVNQPQHF
DNA: TGCAGTGCTGGGACGGGAGTCAATCAGCCCCAGCATTTT

size: many
J: TRBJ2-5
V: TRBV9
D: NA
CDR3: CASSVDQGRETQYF
DNA: TGTGCCAGCAGCGTAGATCAGGGGCGGGAGACCCAGTACTTC

size: many
J: TRBJ1-1
V: TRBV7-9
D: TRBD1
CDR3: CASSQDRGRDAFF
DNA: TGTGCCAGCAGCCAGGACAGGGGAAGGGACGCTTTCTTT

size: many
J: TRBJ2-1
V: TRBV5-1
D: NA
CDR3: CASIWGDFDRGEQFF
DNA: TGCGCCAGCATCTGGGGGGACTTTGACCGGGGTGAGCAGTTCTTC

size: few
J: TRBJ2-2
V: TRBV12-3/TRBV12-4
D: TRBD1
CDR3: CASSDRVNTGELFF
DNA: TGTGCCAGCAGTGACAGGGTTAACACCGGGGAGCTGTTTTTT

size: many
J: TRBJ1-6
V: TRBV18
D: NA
CDR3: CASSPLGAGGTYNSPLNF
DNA: TGTGCCAGCTCACCACTCGGGGCTGGAGGAACCTATAATTCACCCCTCAACTTT

size: many
J: TRBJ2-7
V: TRBV6-5
D: TRBD1
CDR3: CASSPLPGQGSSEQYF
DNA: TGTGCCAGCAGCCCGCTCCCGGGACAGGGATCATCCGAGCAGTACTTC

size: many
J: TRBJ2-2
V: TRBV18
D: NA
CDR3: CASSPRRNTGELFF
DNA: TGTGCCAGCTCACCACGACGGAACACCGGGGAGCTGTTTTTT

size: many
J: TRBJ2-7
V: TRBV7-2
D: NA
CDR3: CASSLEVGGYEQYF
DNA: TGTGCCAGCAGCTTAGAAGTGGGGGGCTACGAGCAGTACTTC

size: many
J: TRBJ2-3
V: TRBV5-1
D: TRBD2
CDR3: CASSLAGAGPTDTQYF
DNA: TGCGCCAGCAGCTTGGCTGGAGCGGGGCCCACAGATACGCAGTATTTT

size: NA
J: TRBJ1-1
V: TRBV7-9
D: TRBD1
CDR3: CASSLGTGEAFF
DNA: TGTGCCAGCAGCTTAGGGACAGGTGAAGCTTTCTTT

size: many
J: TRBJ1-1
V: TRBV11-2
D: NA
CDR3: CASSLGGGLNTEAFF
DNA: TGTGCCAGCAGCCTGGGCGGGGGGCTGAACACTGAAGCTTTCTTT

size: many
J: TRBJ2-5
V: TRBV12-3/TRBV12-4
D: TRBD2
CDR3: CASRRWTSAGETQYF
DNA: TGTGCCAGCAGACGATGGACTAGCGCGGGAGAGACCCAGTACTTC

size: many
J: TRBJ2-1
V: TRBV5-5
D: TRBD1
CDR3: CASTVMPGQILIYNEQFF
DNA: TGTGCCAGCACGGTTATGCCGGGACAGATACTTATATACAATGAGCAGTTCTTC

size: many
J: TRBJ2-1
V: TRBV20-1
D: TRBD2
CDR3: CSVPTSGPYNEQFF
DNA: TGCAGTGTCCCGACTAGCGGCCCATACAATGAGCAGTTCTTC

size: many
J: TRBJ2-5
V: TRBV11-2
D: NA
CDR3: CASSLSTLGRETQYF
DNA: TGTGCCAGCAGCTTGTCCACCCTCGGACGGGAGACCCAGTACTTC

size: many
J: TRBJ2-3
V: TRBV5-1
D: NA
CDR3: CASSFEGQSTDTQYF
DNA: TGCGCCAGCAGCTTTGAGGGGCAAAGCACAGATACGCAGTATTTT

size: many
J: TRBJ2-7
V: TRBV12-3/TRBV12-4
D: NA
CDR3: CASSFGQGIYEQYF
DNA: TGTGCCAGCAGTTTCGGGCAGGGAATCTACGAGCAGTACTTC

size: many
J: TRBJ2-2
V: TRBV7-9
D: NA
CDR3: CASSLEPTANTGELFF
DNA: TGTGCCAGCAGCTTAGAACCGACGGCGAACACCGGGGAGCTGTTTTTT

size: many
J: TRBJ2-5
V: TRBV20-1
D: TRBD2
CDR3: CSATRGTSGSGETQYF
DNA: TGCAGTGCCACGAGAGGGACTAGCGGGAGCGGAGAGACCCAGTACTTC

size: few
J: TRBJ1-6
V: TRBV5-1
D: NA
CDR3: CASSLGNGPVPLNF
DNA: TGCGCCAGCAGCTTAGGAAACGGCCCCGTTCCCCTCAACTTT

size: many
J: TRBJ2-6
V: TRBV10-3
D: TRBD2
CDR3: CATLGGPGLAGISGANVLTF
DNA: TGTGCCACGCTCGGGGGGCCCGGACTAGCGGGGATCTCTGGGGCCAACGTCCTGACTTTC

size: many
J: TRBJ1-1
V: TRBV15
D: NA
CDR3: CATSRDGTNTEAFF
DNA: TGTGCCACCAGCAGAGACGGTACGAACACTGAAGCTTTCTTT

size: many
J: TRBJ2-1
V: TRBV20-1
D: TRBD2
CDR3: CSASPFGGLVFNEQFF
DNA: TGCAGTGCTAGCCCTTTCGGGGGGTTGGTTTTCAATGAGCAGTTCTTC

size: many
J: TRBJ2-3
V: TRBV5-1
D: TRBD1
CDR3: CASSITGASTDTQYF
DNA: TGCGCCAGCAGCATAACAGGGGCTAGCACAGATACGCAGTATTTT

size: many
J: TRBJ2-6
V: TRBV5-1
D: NA
CDR3: CASSLGTRSGANVLTF
DNA: TGCGCCAGCAGCTTGGGGACCCGCTCTGGGGCCAACGTCCTGACTTTC

size: NA
J: TRBJ2-4
V: TRBV20-1
D: TRBD1
CDR3: CSARALRQGEVKNIQYF
DNA: TGCAGTGCTAGAGCCCTGAGACAGGGAGAGGTCAAAAACATTCAGTACTTC

size: many
J: TRBJ2-2
V: TRBV7-6
D: NA
CDR3: CASSSSLQNTGELFF
DNA: TGTGCCAGCAGCTCCTCGTTACAGAACACCGGGGAGCTGTTTTTT

size: many
J: TRBJ2-3
V: TRBV24-1
D: TRBD2
CDR3: CASGGDTDTQYF
DNA: TGTGCCTCCGGGGGGGACACAGATACGCAGTATTTT